A single sample is the source of the 22 T cell receptor beta chains below, sequenced in a study of regulatory T cells in long-lasting Graves disease (dated by TCRdb to the early 2020s). The library was made by multiplex PCR. The instrument was an Illumina HiSeq 4000. iRepertoire HTBI primers and Arm-PCR amplification of CDR3 regions were used to construct TCR beta libraries. In TCRdb, the public reads were trimmed at Q25 with fastp and aligned with MiXCR, with productive beta chains retained. Each entry merges the rows of one CDR3 protein and shows their most common DNA and genes. The sample data list about 220,000 distinct CDR3 sequences, and roughly a fifth of these were observed just once. 12% of the sample is held by the ten biggest clonotypes. The sample's time point label, in plain terms: newly diagnosed GD, antithyroid drugs for less than 3 months. For both TCR sequencing and RNA sequencing, RNA was extracted from PBMCs using TRIzol.

These data also formed part of another study, on T cells in Graves' hyperthyroidism and ophthalmopathy.

Specimen: peripheral blood mononuclear cells (PBMCs), collected at new diagnosis, from a patient treated with antithyroid drugs. The receptors derive from a woman aged 25 to 39 with Graves disease. Donor details come from another sample of the same person, matched by shared clones.

This chain uses TRBV30 with TRBJ2-1, with a tentative D call TRBD2 (6 bases). The germline CDR1 and CDR2 sequences are GTSNPN and SVGIG (reference sequence). The V end was cut by 7 bases, the J end by 8 bases, with 21 bases between. CDR3 length: 14 amino acids. Here the CDR3 DNA reads TGTGCCTCCAGTCCCGGCAGTGGGGGGTATGAGCAGTTCTTC. Translated, it gives CASSPGSGGYEQFF.

In its sample, this clonotype was seen many times. This chain connects TRBV5-5 to TRBJ2-3; D tentatively fits TRBD1 or TRBD2 (5 bases each). The CDR3 is 15 residues long. Per the germline V gene, CDR1 is SGHKS and CDR2 is YYEKEE (reference sequence). Trimming took off 0 bases at V and 3 bases at J, with 11 bases between the two ends. CDR3 sequence: CASSLGGRWTDTQYF. The CDR3, as DNA: TGTGCCAGCAGCTTGGGGGGACGGTGGACAGATACGCAGTATTTT.

On this clonotype: At one end the junction does not follow the germline gene, possibly because of a read error. The V call is TRBV24-1, the J call TRBJ2-7; no reliable D call. Germline CDR1 is KGHDR and CDR2 is SFDVKD. The CDR3 consists of 15 residues. The CDR3 DNA reads TGTGCCAGCAGTTTATACCCCGGCGGTGGGTACGAGCAGTACTTC. Translation: CASSLYPGGGYEQYF.

Ten or more counts support this clonotype. This sequence joins TRBV5-1 and TRBJ1-4, with D unclear. The CDR3 extends over 14 amino acids. Germline CDR1 is SGHRS and CDR2 is YFSETQ. V lost 4 bases to trimming and J lost 0 bases, with 7 bases between them. CDR3 amino acids: CASSPTTTNEKLFF. The CDR3 DNA reads TGCGCCAGCAGCCCGACGACAACTAATGAAAAACTGTTTTTT.

This clonotype has ten or more counts. The genes are TRBV5-1 and TRBJ2-1; 8 bases fit TRBD2. This CDR3 contains 15 residues. CDR1 and CDR2 (germline): SGHRS, YFSETQ. V lost 0 bases to trimming and J lost 6 bases; unmatched junction nucleotides: 5. The CDR3 region has the DNA TGCGCCAGCAGCTTGGCGGGAGGGCCCGTCAATGAGCAGTTCTTC. This translates into CASSLAGGPVNEQFF. The whole variable domain, filled in from reference TRBV5-1 and TRBJ2-1, reads KAGVTQTPRYLIKTRGQQVTLSCSPISGHRSVSWYQQTPGQGLQFLFEYFSETQRNKGNFPGRFSGRQFSNSRSEMNVSTLELGDSALYLCASSLAGGPVNEQFFGPGTRLTVL.

CDR3 bases: TGTGCCAGCAGTATAACGGCGGCGGCGAGCTCCTATAATTCACCCCTCCACTTT. Translating it yields CASSITAAASSYNSPLHF. The chain uses TRBV6-1 and TRBJ1-6; no clear D gene. V was cut by 5 bases and J by 0 bases, with 17 bases left in between. Germline V lookup: CDR1 MNHNS, CDR2 SASEGT. CDR3 length equals 18 residues.

The V gene is TRBV2, the J gene TRBJ1-4, with D perhaps matching TRBD1 (5 bases). The CDR3 consists of 15 residues. V dropped 8 bases and J dropped 2 bases, with 15 bases sitting between them. CDR1 and CDR2 from the germline V gene are SNHLY and FYNNEI. The CDR3 protein is CASDRGVATNEKLFF. In DNA form, the CDR3 reads TGTGCCAGCGATAGGGGAGTGGCGACTAATGAAAAACTGTTTTTT.

This clonotype was picked up many times. The chain carries TRBV4-1 and TRBJ2-7, with 7 bases that match TRBD1. The germline gives CDR1 MGHRA, CDR2 YSYEKL. This CDR3 is 15 amino acids long. Trimming cost V 3 bases and J 3 bases; bases outside gene matches: 8. In nucleotides, the CDR3 is TGCGCCAGCAGCCACCCTGGGACAGCTTTCTACGAGCAGTACTTC. It encodes CASSHPGTAFYEQYF.

The J gene is TRBJ1-2, the V gene TRBV4-1; 8 positions agree with TRBD1. Germline CDR1 reads MGHRA; CDR2 reads YSYEKL. This CDR3 region has 17 residues. After removal of 2 bases from V and 3 bases from J, the junction contained 11 bases not matched to a gene. The CDR3 here is CASSQSSDRQGYYGYTF. The CDR3 DNA is TGCGCCAGCAGCCAAAGCTCGGACAGACAGGGGTACTATGGCTACACCTTC.

This clonotype was recorded many times. The chain's CDR3 is CASSLSMAGMYF. DNA for the CDR3: TGTGCCAGCAGCTTATCCATGGCTGGGATGTACTTC. The chain recombines TRBV7-8 with TRBJ2-7; the D is unclear. Looked up from germline, CDR1 is SGHVS and CDR2 is FQNEAQ. This CDR3 spans 12 amino acids. Trimming removed 2 bases at V and 12 bases at J, with 14 bases between.

This clonotype was seen ten or more times. This rearrangement joins TRBV7-8 to TRBJ2-3; no reliable D call. The germline gives CDR1 SGHVS, CDR2 FQNEAQ. Between the trimmed V and J ends, which lost 3 bases and 2 bases, there was a span of 6 bases. This CDR3 is 13 amino acids long. DNA of the CDR3: TGTGCCAGCAGCTTCGGGTACACAGATACGCAGTATTTT. This codes for CASSFGYTDTQYF. Based on the CDR3 plus reference TRBV7-8 and TRBJ2-3, the full variable domain is GAGVSQSPRYKVAKRGQDVALRCDPISGHVSLFWYQQALGQGPEFLTYFQNEAQLDKSGLPSDRFFAERPEGSVSTLKIQRTQQEDSAVYLCASSFGYTDTQYFGPGTRLTVL.

At least ten counts were recorded for this clonotype. DNA for the CDR3: TGTGCCAGCAGTCCGCGACAGGGGGCTAACTATGGCTACACCTTC. It yields the protein CASSPRQGANYGYTF. The chain joins TRBV27 to TRBJ1-2; TRBD1 matches 9 bases. Germline V gene sequence: CDR1 MNHEY, CDR2 SMNVEV (reference sequence). The CDR3 is 15 residues long. Trimming removed 5 bases from V and 0 bases from J; junction bases left unmatched: 4.

This clonotype has a count of ten or more. This rearrangement joins TRBV30 to TRBJ2-7, with TRBD1 matching 8 bases. Trimming took 4 bases from V and 1 from J; bases not matched to a gene: 6. The CDR3 consists of 14 residues. Germline V gene sequence: CDR1 GTSNPN, CDR2 SVGIG (reference sequence). DNA of the CDR3: TGTGCCTGGAAATTCGGACAGGGATCCTACGAGCAGTACTTC. Translation gives CAWKFGQGSYEQYF. The variable domain in full, completed from reference TRBV30 and TRBJ2-7, reads SQTIHQWPATLVQPVGSPLSLECTVEGTSNPNLYWYRQAAGRGLQLLFYSVGIGQISSEVPQNLSASRPQDRQFILSSKKLLLSDSGFYLCAWKFGQGSYEQYFGPGTRLTVT.

This clonotype has ten or more counts. This chain uses TRBV30 with TRBJ1-5, with 7 bases fitting TRBD1. Germline V gene sequence: CDR1 GTSNPN, CDR2 SVGIG (reference sequence). Trimming cost V 1 base and J 7 bases; bases outside gene matches: 7. This CDR3 has 14 amino acids. CDR3 region: CAWSGGTVGQPQHF. CDR3 DNA sequence: TGTGCCTGGAGTGGAGGGACAGTCGGCCAGCCCCAGCATTTT.

This clonotype appeared a few times. The chain joins TRBV27 to TRBJ2-7; TRBD2 might be the D (5 bases). The ends were cut back, 11 bases at V and 1 base at J, with 6 bases in the middle. CDR1 and CDR2 from the germline V gene are MNHEY and SMNVEV (reference sequence). The CDR3 runs 10 residues. Here the CDR3 reads CAPGSYEQYF. Written as DNA, the CDR3 is TGTGCCCCGGGGTCCTACGAGCAGTACTTC.

The V gene is TRBV30, the J gene TRBJ2-1; D remains unclear. The J call is doubtful: the DNA matches TRBJ2-5 better. Per germline, CDR1 GTSNPN and CDR2 SVGIG (reference sequence). CDR3 size: 14 residues. CDR3 sequence (DNA): TGTGCCTGGAGCGGGCTGGGGTTCCAAGAGACCCAGTACTTC. As protein: CAWSGLGFQETQYF.

This clonotype came up many times. The chain joins TRBV7-6 to TRBJ2-3; D unclear. CDR3 length: 13 residues. CDR1 SGHVS and CDR2 FNYEAQ come from the germline V gene. The germline V and J ends were trimmed by 6 bases and 7 bases, with 14 bases remaining between them. This CDR3 is CASRTGPGHTQYF. CDR3 nucleotides: TGTGCCAGCAGAACGGGCCCCGGTCATACGCAGTATTTT.

This clonotype was seen repeatedly, ten times or more. The gene calls are TRBV30 and TRBJ2-6; TRBD2 is a possible D gene (5 bases). CDR3 length: 15 residues. V was shortened by 3 bases and J by 0 bases, with 9 bases between the two germline ends. Germline V gene data show CDR1 as GTSNPN and CDR2 as SVGIG (reference sequence). This chain's CDR3 is CAWSTGSSGANVLTF. In DNA, the CDR3 is TGTGCCTGGAGCACGGGGAGCTCTGGGGCCAACGTCCTGACTTTC.

This clonotype was observed many times. This chain connects TRBV27 to TRBJ1-6, with D perhaps matching TRBD1 (5 bases). Germline-derived CDR1 and CDR2 are MNHEY and SMNVEV (reference sequence). CDR3 length equals 16 residues. Trimming took off 6 bases at V and 6 bases at J, with 18 bases between the two ends. In nucleotides, the CDR3 is TGTGCCAGCAGACCCCCTGGGCCGGGACCTAATTCACCCCTCCACTTT. Protein product: CASRPPGPGPNSPLHF.

The chain couples TRBV5-6 to TRBJ2-5; D perhaps matches TRBD1 (5 bases). With 1 base removed from V and 0 bases from J, the gap between germline ends came to 10 bases. Looked up from germline, CDR1 is SGHDT and CDR2 is YYEEEE. This CDR3 spans 15 amino acids. CDR3 nucleotides: TGTGCCAGCAGCTTGATCCCAGGGTACCAAGAGACCCAGTACTTC. This encodes CASSLIPGYQETQYF.

This clonotype has at least ten counts. The chain carries TRBV15 and TRBJ1-6; TRBD1 matches 9 bases. J gave up 7 bases and V 1 base, and 5 bases lay outside the gene matches. This CDR3 contains 16 residues. Germline assignment: CDR1 LNHNV and CDR2 YYDKDF (reference sequence). CDR3 sequence: CATSRARGQGNSPLHF. CDR3 coding DNA: TGTGCCACCAGCAGAGCCAGGGGACAGGGCAATTCACCCCTCCACTTT.

As to this clonotype: One end of the junction is discordant with germline, which a read error may explain. The V gene is TRBV14, the J gene TRBJ2-1; 9 bases are a match to TRBD1. This CDR3 has 14 amino acids. Germline-derived CDR1 and CDR2 are SGHDN and FVKESK. The CDR3 loop is CASSPLSPTGGGVF. The CDR3 DNA reads TGTGCCAGCAGCCCTTTAAGCCCGACAGGGGGTGGGGTCTTC.